This T cell receptor (beta chain) was obtained from a study of T cell responses to AZD1222 COVID-19 vaccine. CDR1 is MRHNA, CDR2 SNTAGT, per germline. V was shortened by 0 bases and J by 3 bases, with 5 bases between the two germline ends. The CDR3 has 13 amino acids. Here immunoSEQ multiplex PCR was the method, and the copy in TCRdb shows in-frame clones only, minus some. In the table there are around 130,000 clones, 75% to 95% of which are singletons. The input for sequencing was peripheral blood, taken 28 days after the second AZD1222 dose. This TCR came from an adult who received the AZD1222 COVID-19 vaccine. V is TRBV6-4 and J is TRBJ1-1; D call uncertain. CDR3 residues: CASSDSGYTEAFF. CDR3 in DNA: TGTGCCAGCAGTGACTCCGGATACACTGAAGCTTTCTTT.